This T cell receptor (beta chain) was obtained from a study of early stage breast cancer tumors. Broader study findings: Comparing each tissue with blood distinguished tumor from normal in 14 of 16 patients. Most shared enriched TCRB sequences were commonly generated ones.

Trimming took 1 base from V and 5 from J; bases not matched to a gene: 2. CDR1 and CDR2 (germline): SEHNR, FQNEAQ (reference sequence). CDR3 length equals 15 residues. Notes on this clone: Its specificity is not known.

Profiling relied on immunoSEQ multiplex PCR, and the TCRdb table lists in-frame clones only, not all of them. The table lists about 30,000 clones, 65% to 75% of them singletons. This sequence joins TRBV7-9 and TRBJ2-1; TRBD2 matches 10 bases. Material: blood. This TCR was recovered from a person aged 45-60 years with breast cancer. CDR3 in amino acids: CASSLGSGRNNEQFF. The DNA for the CDR3 is TGTGCCAGCAGCTTAGGTAGCGGGAGGAACAATGAGCAGTTCTTC. The whole variable domain, filled in from reference TRBV7-9 and TRBJ2-1, reads DTGVSQNPRHKITKRGQNVTFRCDPISEHNRLYWYRQTLGQGPEFLTYFQNEAQLEKSRLLSDRFSAERPKGSFSTLEIQRTEQGDSAMYLCASSLGSGRNNEQFFGPGTRLTVL.